A single sample is the source of the 4 T cell receptor beta chains below, sequenced in a study of cytomegalovirus exposure and HLA in healthy donors. The PCR had 60 Vbeta and 13 Jbeta primers. Sequencing used immunoSEQ multiplex PCR; TCRdb keeps in-frame clones, though not all of them. Among 250,000 to 350,000 clones listed, about 80% were seen once. What was sequenced was PBMCs. The receptors stem from a girl between 2 and 10 years old in good health and CMV-seronegative.

The chain is built from TRBV27 and TRBJ2-3; TRBD1 matches at 10 bases. The length of the CDR3 is 13 residues. J lost 11 bases, V lost 10 bases, and 12 bases had no gene match. Germline values: CDR1 MNHEY, CDR2 SMNVEV (reference sequence). CDR3 DNA: TGTGCCACCGGGACAGGGGTGTCCTGGGGGCAGTATTTT. Translated: CATGTGVSWGQYF.

The chain uses TRBV6-5 and TRBJ2-2; the D gene is possibly TRBD1 (6 bases). This CDR3 has 16 residues. In germline, CDR1 is MNHEY, CDR2 SVGAGI. V lost 4 bases and J lost 6, with 18 bases in between. The DNA of the CDR3 is TGTGCCAGCAGTTCTGACAGGAGAATAACGGCCGGGGAGCTGTTTTTT. Translation gives CASSSDRRITAGELFF.

In its sample, this clone was seen a few times. This chain uses TRBV30 with TRBJ2-3; weak D call: TRBD1 (5 bases). There are 15 residues in the CDR3. Germline CDR1 GTSNPN, CDR2 SVGIG (reference sequence). With 4 bases removed from V and 0 bases from J, the gap between germline ends came to 14 bases. The CDR3 reads CAWTQTETSTDTQYF. In DNA form, the CDR3 reads TGTGCCTGGACCCAGACAGAAACCAGCACAGATACGCAGTATTTT.

This rearrangement joins TRBV12-5 to TRBJ2-7; 7 bases map to TRBD1. V was pared by 2 bases and J by 1 base, with 5 bases of the junction left unmatched. The CDR3 loop spans 15 amino acids. Germline V lookup: CDR1 LGHNT, CDR2 FRNRAP. The CDR3 spells CASGLRDRFSYEQYF. For the CDR3, the DNA is TGTGCTAGTGGTTTGCGGGACAGATTTTCCTACGAGCAGTACTTC. The full variable domain, its missing parts supplied by reference TRBV12-5 and TRBJ2-7, is DARVTQTPRHKVTEMGQEVTMRCQPILGHNTVFWYRQTMMQGLELLAYFRNRAPLDDSGMPKDRFSAEMPDATLATLKIQPSEPRDSAVYFCASGLRDRFSYEQYFGPGTRLTVT.